One and the same sample provided the 4 T cell receptor beta chains below, sequenced in a study of cytomegalovirus exposure and HLA in healthy donors. Assay used: immunoSEQ multiplex PCR; TCRdb lists only in-frame clones, some missing. The sample comprises 97,000 or so clones, about 90% of which are singletons, and 6.3% rests with the top ten. Sequencing input: PBMCs. The receptors come from a man between 18 and 35 years old in good health and CMV-seropositive.

The chain joins TRBV14 to TRBJ2-1; TRBD1 matches at 7 bases. The CDR3 contains 12 residues. Germline V gene lookup returns CDR1 SGHDN and CDR2 FVKESK. Losses at the gene ends were 4 bases for V and 12 bases for J; bases not matched to a gene: 6. The DNA for the CDR3 is TGTGCCAGCAGCCCAGGGGGTTTAGGGCAGTTCTTC. Amino acids: CASSPGGLGQFF.

The DNA for the CDR3 is TGTGCCAGCAGCTTTGCGGGAGGGAATAGCGAGCAGTACTTC. Its translation: CASSFAGGNSEQYF. This chain links TRBV5-4 with TRBJ2-7; 9 nucleotides line up with TRBD2. Losses at the gene ends were 2 bases for V and 6 bases for J; bases not matched to a gene: 6. The CDR3 is made up of 14 amino acids. The germline V gene encodes CDR1 SGHNT and CDR2 YYREEE (reference sequence).

This chain joins TRBV12-5 and TRBJ1-2; D not certain. Trimming took off 6 bases at V and 2 bases at J, with 13 bases between the two ends. The CDR3 loop spans 14 amino acids. Germline V gene sequence: CDR1 LGHNT, CDR2 FRNRAP. CDR3 sequence: CASGPSTANYGYTF. For the CDR3, the DNA is TGTGCTAGTGGGCCCTCGACTGCCAACTATGGCTACACCTTC.

The chain is built from TRBV28 and TRBJ2-7, with a weak D call TRBD1 (6 bases). V lost 6 bases, J lost 2 bases, and 20 bases lay in between. Germline CDR1 and CDR2: MDHEN and SYDVKM. The CDR3 is made up of 16 amino acids. CDR3 sequence reads: CASRRRQVYRTYEQYF. The DNA of the CDR3 is TGTGCCAGCAGAAGAAGACAGGTTTACAGAACCTACGAGCAGTACTTC.